These T cell receptor beta chains were read from a single sample in a study of T cell repertoires in cytomegalovirus infection. TCRdb reprocessed the reads via MiXCR and lists one record per CDR3 protein. The repertoire holds some 150,000 distinct CDR3 sequences, with less than 25% as singletons. Material for sequencing was PBMCs. All receptors derive from a human donor in good health (CMV status not recorded). Some clones in this sample may be carry-over from other donors' samples. CDR3s include the opening cysteine and the closing phenylalanine or tryptophan. The order of the fields is D gene, V gene, clone size, J gene, CDR3 protein, CDR3 DNA. A D gene is named only where the DNA matches it firmly. The size entry is marked missing in some rows and otherwise reads once, few, many or a size class.

D gene: TRBD1; V gene: TRBV6-5; clone size: .; J gene: TRBJ1-1; CDR3 protein: CASSPTGVNTEAFF; CDR3 DNA: TGTGCCAGCAGCCCCACAGGGGTGAACACTGAAGCTTTCTTT
D gene: TRBD1; V gene: TRBV5-4; clone size: few; J gene: TRBJ1-1; CDR3 protein: CASSYTGVTEAFF; CDR3 DNA: TGTGCCAGCAGCTACACAGGGGTCACTGAAGCTTTCTTT
D gene: TRBD1; V gene: TRBV12-5; clone size: .; J gene: TRBJ2-3; CDR3 protein: CASVLRRDRGRDTQYF; CDR3 DNA: TGTGCTAGTGTGCTTCGCCGGGACAGGGGTCGGGATACGCAGTATTTT
D gene: TRBD1; V gene: TRBV6-6; clone size: .; J gene: TRBJ1-5; CDR3 protein: CASSYEPGQGNQPQHF; CDR3 DNA: TGTGCCAGCAGTTACGAACCGGGACAGGGGAATCAGCCCCAGCATTTT
D gene: TRBD1; V gene: TRBV7-9; clone size: few; J gene: TRBJ1-6; CDR3 protein: CASNSETGTSPLHF; CDR3 DNA: TGTGCCAGCAATAGCGAGACAGGGACTTCACCCCTCCACTTT
D gene: TRBD2; V gene: TRBV7-8; clone size: few; J gene: TRBJ2-1; CDR3 protein: CASSFGLAKFQFF; CDR3 DNA: TGTGCCAGCAGCTTCGGACTAGCCAAGTTCCAGTTCTTC
D gene: .; V gene: TRBV7-6; clone size: few; J gene: TRBJ2-6; CDR3 protein: CASSLGVGSGANVLTF; CDR3 DNA: TGTGCCAGCAGCTTGGGTGTAGGGTCTGGGGCCAACGTCCTGACTTTC
D gene: .; V gene: TRBV7-3; clone size: many; J gene: TRBJ2-2; CDR3 protein: CASSLGSLSGELFF; CDR3 DNA: TGTGCCAGCAGCCTAGGGAGTTTAAGTGGGGAGCTGTTTTTT
D gene: TRBD1; V gene: TRBV28; clone size: many; J gene: TRBJ2-4; CDR3 protein: CASSLGQGGRYF; CDR3 DNA: TGTGCCAGCAGTTTGGGACAGGGGGGTAGGTACTTC
D gene: TRBD2; V gene: TRBV7-6; clone size: .; J gene: TRBJ2-7; CDR3 protein: CASSSGTSAAYEQYF; CDR3 DNA: TGTGCCAGCAGCTCTGGGACTAGCGCGGCCTACGAGCAGTACTTC
D gene: TRBD2; V gene: TRBV7-2; clone size: many; J gene: TRBJ2-3; CDR3 protein: CASSFARLAGSTDTQYF; CDR3 DNA: TGTGCCAGCAGCTTCGCTAGACTAGCGGGGAGCACAGATACGCAGTATTTT
D gene: TRBD1; V gene: TRBV19; clone size: .; J gene: TRBJ1-2; CDR3 protein: CASQKVDRGPYGYTF; CDR3 DNA: TGTGCCAGTCAGAAGGTGGACAGGGGGCCCTATGGCTACACCTTC
D gene: .; V gene: TRBV7-2; clone size: many; J gene: TRBJ2-3; CDR3 protein: CASSLPGVGTDTQYF; CDR3 DNA: TGTGCCAGCAGCTTACCAGGGGTTGGCACAGATACGCAGTATTTT
D gene: TRBD1; V gene: TRBV5-1; clone size: once; J gene: TRBJ2-1; CDR3 protein: CTSSPRGQGPGNEQFF; CDR3 DNA: TGCACCAGCAGCCCAAGGGGACAGGGTCCGGGCAATGAGCAGTTCTTC
D gene: TRBD2; V gene: TRBV20-1; clone size: .; J gene: TRBJ2-1; CDR3 protein: CSAAKAGASANYNEQFF; CDR3 DNA: TGCAGTGCTGCAAAAGCGGGGGCTAGCGCGAATTACAATGAGCAGTTCTTC
D gene: .; V gene: TRBV12-3/TRBV12-4; clone size: many; J gene: TRBJ2-7; CDR3 protein: CASSSPDTYEQYF; CDR3 DNA: TGTGCCAGCAGTTCCCCGGACACCTACGAGCAGTACTTC
D gene: TRBD1; V gene: TRBV14; clone size: few; J gene: TRBJ2-1; CDR3 protein: CASSHTFNQGAEQFF; CDR3 DNA: TGTGCCAGCAGCCACACCTTTAATCAGGGGGCTGAGCAGTTCTTC
D gene: .; V gene: TRBV23-1; clone size: few; J gene: TRBJ2-6; CDR3 protein: CASSQYGAAGANVLTF; CDR3 DNA: TGCGCCAGCAGTCAATATGGGGCAGCTGGGGCCAACGTCCTGACTTTC
D gene: .; V gene: TRBV2; clone size: few; J gene: TRBJ2-7; CDR3 protein: CASTPGVGPSSYEQYF; CDR3 DNA: TGTGCCAGCACCCCAGGGGTAGGCCCGAGCTCCTACGAGCAGTACTTC
D gene: TRBD1; V gene: TRBV24-1; clone size: .; J gene: TRBJ2-3; CDR3 protein: CATSDPGQGPTDTQYF; CDR3 DNA: TGTGCCACCAGTGACCCGGGACAGGGACCCACAGATACGCAGTATTTT
D gene: TRBD1; V gene: TRBV11-3; clone size: many; J gene: TRBJ2-3; CDR3 protein: CASSRDSLTDTQYF; CDR3 DNA: TGTGCCAGCAGCCGGGACAGCCTCACAGATACGCAGTATTTT
D gene: .; V gene: TRBV7-9; clone size: .; J gene: TRBJ2-1; CDR3 protein: CASSLLALQVNEQFF; CDR3 DNA: TGTGCCAGCAGCTTACTAGCCCTCCAGGTTAATGAGCAGTTCTTC
D gene: TRBD2; V gene: TRBV28; clone size: few; J gene: TRBJ2-5; CDR3 protein: CASSWGGRPGTQYF; CDR3 DNA: TGTGCCAGCAGTTGGGGGGGGAGGCCAGGGACCCAGTACTTC
D gene: .; V gene: TRBV5-1; clone size: once; J gene: TRBJ1-1; CDR3 protein: CASSLEGMRAGSTEAFF; CDR3 DNA: TGCGCCAGCAGCTTGGAGGGGATGAGGGCAGGGAGCACTGAAGCTTTCTTT
D gene: .; V gene: TRBV12-3/TRBV12-4; clone size: .; J gene: TRBJ2-4; CDR3 protein: CASSSDLGMVPLAKNIQYF; CDR3 DNA: TGTGCCAGCAGTTCCGACTTGGGGATGGTACCACTAGCCAAAAACATTCAGTACTTC
D gene: .; V gene: TRBV14; clone size: .; J gene: TRBJ2-1; CDR3 protein: CASSQKGGIPYNEQFF; CDR3 DNA: TGTGCCAGCAGCCAAAAGGGGGGTATCCCCTACAATGAGCAGTTCTTC
D gene: .; V gene: TRBV28; clone size: .; J gene: TRBJ2-2; CDR3 protein: CASSLGLHTGELFF; CDR3 DNA: TGTGCCAGCAGTTTGGGCCTCCACACCGGGGAGCTGTTTTTT
D gene: .; V gene: TRBV3-1; clone size: .; J gene: TRBJ2-1; CDR3 protein: CPSSQDPNSSYNEQFF; CDR3 DNA: TGTCCCAGCAGCCAAGACCCCAATAGCTCCTACAATGAGCAGTTCTTC
D gene: .; V gene: TRBV25-1; clone size: few; J gene: TRBJ2-7; CDR3 protein: CASSEIGEQYF; CDR3 DNA: TGTGCCAGCAGTGAAATAGGCGAGCAGTACTTC
D gene: TRBD1; V gene: TRBV19; clone size: many; J gene: TRBJ2-1; CDR3 protein: CASSTRDSQSYNEQFF; CDR3 DNA: TGTGCCAGTAGCACCCGGGACAGCCAATCCTACAATGAGCAGTTCTTC
D gene: .; V gene: TRBV6-1; clone size: few; J gene: TRBJ2-1; CDR3 protein: CASSESPPLMTGGLGRFF; CDR3 DNA: TGTGCCAGCAGTGAAAGTCCCCCTTTGATGACAGGTGGCTTAGGTCGGTTCTTC
D gene: .; V gene: TRBV29-1; clone size: .; J gene: TRBJ1-2; CDR3 protein: CSVEGSGGHGYTF; CDR3 DNA: TGCAGCGTTGAAGGTTCGGGGGGGCATGGCTACACCTTC
D gene: .; V gene: TRBV4-1; clone size: .; J gene: TRBJ2-1; CDR3 protein: CASSQPTGYNEQFF; CDR3 DNA: TGCGCCAGCAGCCAACCGACAGGCTACAATGAGCAGTTCTTC
D gene: .; V gene: TRBV28; clone size: .; J gene: TRBJ1-1; CDR3 protein: CASSLKGGNTEAFF; CDR3 DNA: TGTGCCAGCAGTTTAAAAGGGGGAAACACTGAAGCTTTCTTT
D gene: .; V gene: TRBV10-3; clone size: many; J gene: TRBJ2-1; CDR3 protein: CAISEWGAEQFF; CDR3 DNA: TGTGCCATCAGTGAGTGGGGCGCTGAGCAGTTCTTC
D gene: .; V gene: TRBV20-1; clone size: .; J gene: TRBJ2-3; CDR3 protein: CSATSTDTQYF; CDR3 DNA: TGCAGTGCTACCAGCACAGATACGCAGTATTTT
D gene: TRBD2; V gene: TRBV28; clone size: .; J gene: TRBJ2-3; CDR3 protein: CASSPASGARIDTQYF; CDR3 DNA: TGTGCCAGCAGTCCCGCTAGCGGGGCGAGGATAGATACGCAGTATTTT
D gene: .; V gene: TRBV7-2; clone size: .; J gene: TRBJ2-3; CDR3 protein: CASSYQVGDTQYF; CDR3 DNA: TGTGCCAGCAGCTACCAAGTTGGGGATACGCAGTATTTT
D gene: .; V gene: TRBV2; clone size: .; J gene: TRBJ2-7; CDR3 protein: CASNGRGTYEQYF; CDR3 DNA: TGTGCCAGCAATGGCAGGGGAACCTACGAGCAGTACTTC
D gene: .; V gene: TRBV7-2; clone size: .; J gene: TRBJ2-1; CDR3 protein: CASSLDMAEQFF; CDR3 DNA: TGTGCCAGCAGCTTAGACATGGCTGAGCAGTTCTTC
D gene: .; V gene: TRBV28; clone size: many; J gene: TRBJ1-2; CDR3 protein: CASKSHREGNYGYTF; CDR3 DNA: TGTGCCAGCAAGTCACACAGGGAGGGGAACTATGGCTACACCTTC
D gene: .; V gene: TRBV28; clone size: many; J gene: TRBJ2-1; CDR3 protein: CASSLNYNEQFF; CDR3 DNA: TGTGCCAGCAGCTTAAACTACAATGAGCAGTTCTTC
D gene: TRBD1; V gene: TRBV3-1; clone size: many; J gene: TRBJ2-7; CDR3 protein: CASSHPGGEQYF; CDR3 DNA: TGTGCCAGCAGCCACCCAGGGGGCGAGCAGTACTTC
D gene: TRBD2; V gene: TRBV19; clone size: .; J gene: TRBJ2-6; CDR3 protein: CASSILAGHGSGANVLTF; CDR3 DNA: TGTGCCAGTAGTATCCTAGCGGGTCACGGCTCTGGGGCCAACGTCCTGACTTTC
D gene: .; V gene: TRBV20-1; clone size: few; J gene: TRBJ1-1; CDR3 protein: CSARVAGGGNTEAFF; CDR3 DNA: TGCAGTGCTAGAGTCGCCGGGGGTGGGAACACTGAAGCTTTCTTT
D gene: TRBD1; V gene: TRBV6-1; clone size: many; J gene: TRBJ1-1; CDR3 protein: CASSRQGILAEAFF; CDR3 DNA: TGTGCCAGCAGCCGACAGGGAATACTGGCCGAAGCTTTCTTT
D gene: TRBD2; V gene: TRBV6-2/TRBV6-3; clone size: .; J gene: TRBJ2-1; CDR3 protein: CASSYSPFGSGLAGPSYNEQFF; CDR3 DNA: TGTGCCAGCAGTTACTCCCCCTTTGGCTCGGGACTAGCGGGGCCTTCCTACAATGAGCAGTTCTTC
D gene: .; V gene: TRBV28; clone size: .; J gene: TRBJ1-2; CDR3 protein: CASSLYGSGGYTF; CDR3 DNA: TGTGCCAGCAGTTTATACGGTAGTGGAGGCTACACCTTC
D gene: .; V gene: TRBV7-2; clone size: many; J gene: TRBJ2-5; CDR3 protein: CASSLASTGGETQYF; CDR3 DNA: TGTGCCAGCAGCTTAGCCTCGACCGGGGGAGAGACCCAGTACTTC
D gene: .; V gene: TRBV14; clone size: few; J gene: TRBJ2-3; CDR3 protein: CASSQDLRLGTDTQYF; CDR3 DNA: TGTGCCAGCAGCCAAGATCTAAGACTGGGCACAGATACGCAGTATTTT
D gene: .; V gene: TRBV12-5; clone size: .; J gene: TRBJ2-5; CDR3 protein: CASGLVLGRQYQETQYF; CDR3 DNA: TGTGCTAGTGGTTTGGTACTGGGGCGCCAATACCAAGAGACCCAGTACTTC
D gene: .; V gene: TRBV7-9; clone size: .; J gene: TRBJ2-7; CDR3 protein: CASSLADGYEQYF; CDR3 DNA: TGTGCCAGCAGCTTAGCGGACGGCTACGAGCAGTACTTC
D gene: TRBD1; V gene: TRBV7-8; clone size: many; J gene: TRBJ2-7; CDR3 protein: CASSPGWGTGKPPELRWNYEQYF; CDR3 DNA: TGTGCCAGCAGCCCCGGGTGGGGGACAGGGAAACCTCCGGAACTACGATGGAACTACGAGCAGTACTTC
D gene: .; V gene: TRBV20-1; clone size: .; J gene: TRBJ2-1; CDR3 protein: CSAEDRYNEQFF; CDR3 DNA: TGCAGTGCTGAGGACCGTTACAATGAGCAGTTCTTC
D gene: .; V gene: TRBV12-3/TRBV12-4; clone size: few; J gene: TRBJ2-7; CDR3 protein: CASSVRRDEQYF; CDR3 DNA: TGTGCCAGCAGCGTGAGGAGGGACGAGCAGTACTTC
D gene: .; V gene: TRBV7-9; clone size: many; J gene: TRBJ2-1; CDR3 protein: CASSLVRSSGEQFF; CDR3 DNA: TGTGCCAGCAGCTTAGTTCGGTCCAGCGGTGAGCAGTTCTTC
D gene: TRBD2; V gene: TRBV20-1; clone size: few; J gene: TRBJ2-7; CDR3 protein: CSASPGLAGVLYEQYF; CDR3 DNA: TGCAGTGCTAGCCCGGGACTAGCGGGGGTTCTCTACGAGCAGTACTTC
D gene: TRBD1; V gene: TRBV28; clone size: .; J gene: TRBJ2-5; CDR3 protein: CASSGSETGKETQYF; CDR3 DNA: TGTGCCAGCAGTGGGTCCGAGACAGGGAAAGAGACCCAGTACTTC
D gene: TRBD2; V gene: TRBV28; clone size: .; J gene: TRBJ2-2; CDR3 protein: CASSPPAGGLTGELFF; CDR3 DNA: TGTGCCAGCAGTCCCCCTGCGGGAGGCCTCACCGGGGAGCTGTTTTTT